Listed below are T cell receptor beta chains from one sample, sequenced in a study of CD8+ T cells in alopecia areata. Profiled with immunoSEQ multiplex PCR; TCRdb holds only in-frame clones, not every one. The sample consists of 200,000 or so clones, around two fifths of them appearing once. Here the sequenced sample was CD4+ T cells sorted from blood, taken around week 34, from a patient treated with tofacitinib. The receptors derive from a human donor with alopecia areata. Each CDR3 is given without its conserved first and last residue. A D gene is named only where the DNA matches it firmly. Not every row has a clone size; where given, it reads once, few, many or a size class.

>-|-|TRBJ2-3|TRBV9
ASSVLLGSTDTQY
>-|-|TRBJ1-2|TRBV25-1
ASSETGRNYGYT
>few|TRBD2|TRBJ2-7|TRBV30
ACGRELEQY
>-|TRBD1|TRBJ2-7|TRBV11-2
ASSYDRGNSYEQY
>-|TRBD1|TRBJ1-5|TRBV2
ASSEDRGSNQPQH
>once|-|TRBJ1-2|TRBV5-1
ASSPTTLGSYGYT
>-|-|TRBJ2-3|TRBV11-2
ASSSIEWGLTQY
>many|-|TRBJ2-1|TRBV28
ASSSTREARSYNEQF
>few|-|TRBJ1-1|TRBV29-1
SVGQLNTEAF
>-|-|TRBJ2-7|TRBV29-1
SVGREYEQY
>-|-|TRBJ2-2|TRBV5-1
ASSLWTISTGELF
>-|TRBD2|TRBJ2-2|TRBV9
ASSDRLAGRTGELF
>many|TRBD1|TRBJ1-5|TRBV18
ASSPNRGHNQPQH
>-|-|TRBJ2-1|TRBV27
ASSLFSGWGVDEQF
>-|-|TRBJ1-1|TRBV25-1
ASVGYTEAF
>-|-|TRBJ2-5|TRBV7-9
ASSLGIGAQETQY
>-|-|TRBJ2-7|TRBV5-1
ASSSIGGYEQY
>-|-|TRBJ2-7|TRBV6-6
ASSPRTYEQY
>-|-|TRBJ2-5|TRBV6-5
ASSSRRPPETQY
>few|TRBD1|TRBJ1-2|TRBV18
ASSPGPGTGPNYGYT
>few|-|TRBJ2-7|TRBV7-8
ASSARDFSFGEQY
>few|-|TRBJ2-3|TRBV5-1
ASSLDVTDTQY
>-|-|TRBJ1-2|TRBV30
AWSVSRASYT
>-|-|TRBJ2-7|TRBV7-9
ASSRTATTYEQY
>-|-|TRBJ2-5|TRBV7-6
ASSIQVRETQY
>-|-|TRBJ1-5|TRBV7-6
ASSLDDGQPQH
>-|-|TRBJ1-1|TRBV6-5
ASSLDGPDEAF
>few|-|TRBJ1-5|TRBV6-5
ASSYSNNRLPQH
>-|-|TRBJ1-2|TRBV30
AWSQGMAYGYT
>-|-|TRBJ1-4|TRBV11-2
ASSVRDREKLF
>-|-|TRBJ2-1|TRBV7-6
ASSLEGGRGSEQF
>-|-|TRBJ1-6|TRBV5-4
ASSYRQLDSPLH
>-|-|TRBJ1-4|TRBV5-6
ASTFATNEKLF
>few|TRBD1|TRBJ2-7|TRBV28
ASRELGQGTYEQY
>-|-|TRBJ2-7|TRBV5-4
ASSPAGLRGEQY
>-|TRBD1|TRBJ1-5|TRBV9
ASSAGTGNQPQH
>-|-|TRBJ2-7|TRBV18
ASSPNVYEQY
>many|TRBD2|TRBJ2-1|TRBV5-1
ASRLTSGVNNEQF
>few|TRBD2|TRBJ2-1|TRBV15
ATSRGAGRGNEQF
>-|-|TRBJ1-6|TRBV10-3
ATQYSSGSYNSPLH
>-|TRBD2|TRBJ2-7|TRBV7-9
ASSLLAGVYEQY
>-|-|TRBJ2-6|TRBV5-1
ASSLVRGSGANVLT
>-|-|TRBJ2-7|TRBV13
ASSSTGTRGEQY
>once|-|TRBJ1-1|TRBV10-3
AISGTDRRWTEAF
>-|TRBD2|TRBJ2-1|TRBV5-5
ASSLTLLAGGSYNEQF